This T cell receptor beta chain was obtained from a study of T cell responses to AZD1222 COVID-19 vaccine. TCRdb's table, derived via immunoSEQ multiplex PCR, lists solely in-frame clones and lacks some. The sample consists of around 96,000 clones, 75% to 95% of them appearing once. The study's findings and limits: Females outnumbered males among donors, who were mostly white British; clonal diversity was possibly underestimated.

The length of the CDR3 is 13 residues. Germline V gene sequence: CDR1 MNHNY, CDR2 SVGAGI (reference sequence). With 0 bases removed from V and 4 bases from J, the gap between germline ends came to 7 bases. On this clone: The antigen is unknown.

The sample was peripheral blood, taken 28 days after the second AZD1222 dose. The sequence was obtained from an adult who received the AZD1222 COVID-19 vaccine. The chain couples TRBV6-6 to TRBJ2-7; D ambiguous. CDR3 loop: CASSYSITYEQYF. Written as DNA, the CDR3 is TGTGCCAGCAGTTACTCGATAACTTACGAGCAGTACTTC.